The sequence of this TCR beta chain was determined in a study of blood T cell repertoires in COVID-19. In its sample, this clone was seen a few times. V lost 3 bases to trimming and J lost 6 bases; unmatched junction nucleotides: 7. Germline V gives CDR1 SGHKS, CDR2 YYEKEE (reference sequence). The CDR3 sequence is 14 residues long. In the original analysis: Nucleated cell number was recorded as an estimate derived from reference gene primer amplification. The table came from immunoSEQ multiplex PCR; TCRdb's copy has only in-frame clones and leaves some out. That table is the source of V, J and clone size, and D and trimming were worked out from the DNA. The sample consists of hundreds of thousands of clones, about three quarters of them appearing once.

The genes are TRBV5-5 and TRBJ1-2; 8 positions agree with TRBD1. The TCR comes from a woman aged 80 or older with acute or convalescent COVID-19. Sample: peripheral blood. This chain's CDR3 is CASSSRPGQDGYTF. The CDR3 DNA reads TGTGCCAGCAGCTCTAGACCGGGACAGGATGGCTACACCTTC. Supplemented by reference TRBV5-5 and TRBJ1-2, the full variable domain reads DAGVTQSPTHLIKTRGQQVTLRCSPISGHKSVSWYQQVLGQGPQFIFQYYEKEERGRGNFPDRFSARQFPNYSSELNVNALLLGDSALYLCASSSRPGQDGYTFGSGTRLTVV.